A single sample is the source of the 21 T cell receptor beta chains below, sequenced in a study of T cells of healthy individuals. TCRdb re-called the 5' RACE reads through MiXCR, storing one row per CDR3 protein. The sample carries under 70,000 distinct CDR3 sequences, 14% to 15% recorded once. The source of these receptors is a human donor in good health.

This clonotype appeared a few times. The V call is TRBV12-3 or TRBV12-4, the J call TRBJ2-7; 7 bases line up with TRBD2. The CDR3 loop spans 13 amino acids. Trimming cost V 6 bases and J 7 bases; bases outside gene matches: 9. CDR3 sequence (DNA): TGTGCCAGCAGCGCCGGGAGGCCAGGGGAGCAGTACTTC. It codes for CASSAGRPGEQYF.

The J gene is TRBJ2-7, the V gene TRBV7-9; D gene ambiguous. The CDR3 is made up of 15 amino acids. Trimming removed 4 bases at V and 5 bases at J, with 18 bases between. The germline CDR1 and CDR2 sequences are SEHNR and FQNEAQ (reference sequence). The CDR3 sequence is CASSSVPAASHEQYF. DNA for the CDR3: TGTGCCAGCAGCTCAGTCCCAGCCGCCAGCCACGAGCAGTACTTC.

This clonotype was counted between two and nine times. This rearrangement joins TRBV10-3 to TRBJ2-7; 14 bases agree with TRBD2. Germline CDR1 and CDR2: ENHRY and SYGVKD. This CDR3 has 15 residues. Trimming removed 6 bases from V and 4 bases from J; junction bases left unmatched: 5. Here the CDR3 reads CAIRMTSGGAYEQYF. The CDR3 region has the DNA TGTGCCATCAGGATGACTAGCGGGGGGGCTTACGAGCAGTACTTC.

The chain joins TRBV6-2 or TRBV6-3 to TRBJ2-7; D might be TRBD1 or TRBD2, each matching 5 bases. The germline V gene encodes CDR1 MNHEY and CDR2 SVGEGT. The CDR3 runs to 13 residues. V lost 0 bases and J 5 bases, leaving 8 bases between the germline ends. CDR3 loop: CASSYSRGDEQYF. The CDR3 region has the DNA TGTGCCAGCAGTTACTCTCGGGGCGACGAGCAGTACTTC.

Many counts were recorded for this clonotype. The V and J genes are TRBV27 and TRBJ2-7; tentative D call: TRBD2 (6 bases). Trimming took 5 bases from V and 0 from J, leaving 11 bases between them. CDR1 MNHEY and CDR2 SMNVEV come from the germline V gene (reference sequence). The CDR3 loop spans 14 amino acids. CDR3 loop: CASSPRGSSYEQYF. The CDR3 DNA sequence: TGTGCCAGCAGTCCCCGGGGGAGCTCCTACGAGCAGTACTTC.

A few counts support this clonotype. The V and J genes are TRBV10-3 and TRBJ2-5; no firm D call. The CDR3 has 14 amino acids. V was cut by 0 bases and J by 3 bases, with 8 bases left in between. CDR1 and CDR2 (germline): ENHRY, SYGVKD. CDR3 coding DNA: TGTGCCATCAGTGAGTCGATTAGGGAAGAGACCCAGTACTTC. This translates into CAISESIREETQYF.

CDR3 loop: CSARDLKAGGNEQFF. DNA of the CDR3: TGCAGTGCTAGAGATCTGAAGGCGGGAGGGAATGAGCAGTTCTTC. The chain recombines TRBV20-1 with TRBJ2-1; 9 bases fit TRBD2. The CDR3 is made up of 15 amino acids. The junction had 7 bases not matched to a gene; V was cut back by 0 bases and J by 7 bases. Germline V gene lookup returns CDR1 DFQATT and CDR2 SNEGSKA (reference sequence).

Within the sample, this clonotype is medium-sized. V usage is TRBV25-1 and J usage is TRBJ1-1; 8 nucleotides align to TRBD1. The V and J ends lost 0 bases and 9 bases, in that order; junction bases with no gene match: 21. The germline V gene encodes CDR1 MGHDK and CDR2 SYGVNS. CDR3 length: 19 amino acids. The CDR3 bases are TGTGCCAGCAGTGAATACGAAACCGGGACAGGTCTCAGGGAGGTGAAAGCTTTCTTT. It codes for CASSEYETGTGLREVKAFF.

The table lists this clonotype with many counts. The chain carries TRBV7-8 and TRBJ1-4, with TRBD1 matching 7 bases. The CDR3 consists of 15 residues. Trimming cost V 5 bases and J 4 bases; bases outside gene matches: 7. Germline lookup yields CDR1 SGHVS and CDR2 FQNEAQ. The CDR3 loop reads CASSLRTGGNEKLFF. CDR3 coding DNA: TGTGCCAGCAGCCTAAGGACAGGCGGTAATGAAAAACTGTTTTTT.

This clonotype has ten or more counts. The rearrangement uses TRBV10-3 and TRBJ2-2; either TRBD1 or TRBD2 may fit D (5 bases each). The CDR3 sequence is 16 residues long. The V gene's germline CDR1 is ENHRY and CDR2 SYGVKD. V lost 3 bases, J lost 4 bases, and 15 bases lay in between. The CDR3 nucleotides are TGTGCCATCAGTGAACGGGGTGCAGGGTTCACCGGGGAGCTGTTTTTT. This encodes CAISERGAGFTGELFF.

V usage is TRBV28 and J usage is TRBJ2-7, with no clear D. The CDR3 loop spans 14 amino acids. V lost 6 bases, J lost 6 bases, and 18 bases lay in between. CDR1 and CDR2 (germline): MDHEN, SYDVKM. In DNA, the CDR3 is TGTGCCAGCAGCAATGGACGGACGGCCCTCGAGCAGTACTTC. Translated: CASSNGRTALEQYF.

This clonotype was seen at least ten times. Here the CDR3 reads CASSLDTGGNEQFF. The CDR3, as DNA: TGCGCCAGCAGCTTGGATACAGGGGGCAATGAGCAGTTCTTC. This rearrangement joins TRBV5-1 to TRBJ2-1; 8 bases are a match to TRBD1. Losses at the gene ends were 0 bases for V and 6 bases for J; bases not matched to a gene: 2. From germline, CDR1 is SGHRS and CDR2 YFSETQ. This CDR3 is 14 amino acids long.

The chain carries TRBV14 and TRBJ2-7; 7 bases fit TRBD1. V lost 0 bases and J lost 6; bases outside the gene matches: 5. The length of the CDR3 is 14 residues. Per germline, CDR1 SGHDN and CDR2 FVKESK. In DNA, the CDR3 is TGTGCCAGCAGCCAAGAACTAGGGACAGTCGAGCAGTACTTC. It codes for CASSQELGTVEQYF. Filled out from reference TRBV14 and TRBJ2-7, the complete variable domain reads EAGVTQFPSHSVIEKGQTVTLRCDPISGHDNLYWYRRVMGKEIKFLLHFVKESKQDESGMPNNRFLAERTGGTYSTLKVQPAELEDSGVYFCASSQELGTVEQYFGPGTRLTVT.

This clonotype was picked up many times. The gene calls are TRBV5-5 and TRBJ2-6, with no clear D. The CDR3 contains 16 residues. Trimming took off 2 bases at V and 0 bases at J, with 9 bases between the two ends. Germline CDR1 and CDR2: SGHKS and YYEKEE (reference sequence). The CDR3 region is CASSFAGLSGANVLTF. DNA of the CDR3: TGTGCCAGCAGCTTTGCCGGCCTCTCTGGGGCCAACGTCCTGACTTTC.

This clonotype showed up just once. The CDR3 sequence: CASSVRAGGTDTQYF. The CDR3 coding sequence is TGTGCCAGCAGTGTGCGAGCGGGGGGCACAGATACGCAGTATTTT. V gene TRBV2 combines with J gene TRBJ2-3, with 8 nucleotides matching TRBD2. There are 15 residues in the CDR3. Germline V gene sequence: CDR1 SNHLY, CDR2 FYNNEI. J lost 1 base, V lost 4 bases, and 4 bases had no gene match.

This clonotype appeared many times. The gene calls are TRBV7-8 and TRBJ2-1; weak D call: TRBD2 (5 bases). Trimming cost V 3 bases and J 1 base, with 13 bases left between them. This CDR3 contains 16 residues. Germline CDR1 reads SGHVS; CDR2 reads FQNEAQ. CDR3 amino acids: CASSLEVERSYNEQFF. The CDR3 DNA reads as TGTGCCAGCAGCTTGGAGGTCGAGAGATCCTACAATGAGCAGTTCTTC. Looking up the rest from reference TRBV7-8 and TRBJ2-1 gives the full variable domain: GAGVSQSPRYKVAKRGQDVALRCDPISGHVSLFWYQQALGQGPEFLTYFQNEAQLDKSGLPSDRFFAERPEGSVSTLKIQRTQQEDSAVYLCASSLEVERSYNEQFFGPGTRLTVL.

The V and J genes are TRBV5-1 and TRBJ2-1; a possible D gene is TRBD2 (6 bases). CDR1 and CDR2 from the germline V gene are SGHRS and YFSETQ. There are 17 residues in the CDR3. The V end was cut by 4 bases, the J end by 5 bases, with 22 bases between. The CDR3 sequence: CASSLGEAGKGHNEQFF. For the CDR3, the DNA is TGCGCCAGCAGCCTGGGGGAGGCGGGGAAGGGCCACAATGAGCAGTTCTTC.

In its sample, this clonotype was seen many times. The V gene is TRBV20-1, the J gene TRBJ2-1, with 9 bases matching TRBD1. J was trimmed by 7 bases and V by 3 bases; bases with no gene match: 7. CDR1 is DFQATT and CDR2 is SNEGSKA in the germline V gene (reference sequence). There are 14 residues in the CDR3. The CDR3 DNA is TGCAGTGCTAGCGTACAGGGGGCGAGGAATGAGCAGTTCTTC. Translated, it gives CSASVQGARNEQFF.

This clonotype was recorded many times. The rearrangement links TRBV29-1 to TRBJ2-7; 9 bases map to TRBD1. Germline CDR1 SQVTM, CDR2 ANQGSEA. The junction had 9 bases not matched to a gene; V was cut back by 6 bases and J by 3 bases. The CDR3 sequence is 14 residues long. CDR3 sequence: CSVTPRDRDYEQYF. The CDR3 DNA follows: TGCAGCGTCACTCCTAGGGACAGGGACTACGAGCAGTACTTC.

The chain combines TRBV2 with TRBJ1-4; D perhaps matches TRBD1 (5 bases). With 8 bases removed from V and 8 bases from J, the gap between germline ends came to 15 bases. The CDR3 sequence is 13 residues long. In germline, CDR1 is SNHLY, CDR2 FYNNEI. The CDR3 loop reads CASGRDVREKLFF. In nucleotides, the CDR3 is TGTGCCAGCGGCCGGGACGTAAGGGAAAAACTGTTTTTT.

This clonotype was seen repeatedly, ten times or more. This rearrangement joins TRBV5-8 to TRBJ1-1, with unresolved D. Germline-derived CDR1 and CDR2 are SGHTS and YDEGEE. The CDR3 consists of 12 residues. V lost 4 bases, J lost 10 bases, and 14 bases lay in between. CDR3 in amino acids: CASSLREGRAFF. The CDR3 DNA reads TGTGCCAGCAGCCTACGTGAAGGCCGAGCTTTCTTT. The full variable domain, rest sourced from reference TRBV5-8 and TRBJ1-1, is EAGVTQSPTHLIKTRGQQATLRCSPISGHTSVYWYQQALGLGLQFLLWYDEGEERNRGNFPPRFSGRQFPNYSSELNVNALELEDSALYLCASSLREGRAFFGQGTRLTVV.